These T cell receptor beta chains were read from a single sample in a study of T cells in Graves' hyperthyroidism and ophthalmopathy. TCRdb reanalysed the multiplex PCR reads using MiXCR and keeps one entry per CDR3 protein. The repertoire holds hundreds of thousands of distinct CDR3 sequences, around 46% seen once, with roughly 8.2% in the top ten. The specimen was peripheral blood or thyroid tissue (not recorded which). Receptor source: a woman between 18 and 29 years old with Graves' hyperthyroidism. The CDR3 runs from the conserved cysteine through the conserved F or W. The order of the fields is V gene, clone size, D gene, J gene, CDR3 protein, CDR3 DNA. D genes are given only for firm matches. Clone size appears in some rows only: once, few, many, or a class for an expanded clone.

V: TRBV7-9; size: .; D: .; J: TRBJ1-2; CDR3: CASSLTSTASDGYTF; DNA: TGTGCCAGCAGTTTGACATCGACAGCATCCGATGGCTACACCTTC
V: TRBV7-9; size: .; D: .; J: TRBJ2-7; CDR3: CASSTTTRDEQYF; DNA: TGTGCCAGCAGCACGACGACTAGGGACGAGCAGTACTTC
V: TRBV12-3/TRBV12-4; size: once; D: .; J: TRBJ2-5; CDR3: CASITAQETQYF; DNA: TGTGCCAGCATTACAGCGCAAGAGACCCAGTACTTC
V: TRBV20-1; size: .; D: .; J: TRBJ1-2; CDR3: CSARNGRGEDYGYTF; DNA: TGCAGTGCTAGAAATGGTAGGGGCGAGGACTATGGCTACACCTTC
V: TRBV7-8; size: many; D: TRBD1; J: TRBJ1-1; CDR3: CASSTLTGMNTEAFF; DNA: TGTGCCAGCAGCACCCTGACAGGGATGAACACTGAAGCTTTCTTT
V: TRBV7-2; size: .; D: .; J: TRBJ1-1; CDR3: CASSLEERGTEAFF; DNA: TGTGCCAGCAGTTTAGAGGAAAGGGGGACTGAAGCTTTCTTT
V: TRBV7-9; size: many; D: .; J: TRBJ1-6; CDR3: CASSFTADSPLHF; DNA: TGTGCCAGCAGTTTCACGGCTGATTCACCCCTCCACTTT
V: TRBV5-1; size: many; D: .; J: TRBJ1-3; CDR3: CASSLDSGNTIYF; DNA: TGTGCCAGCAGCCTCGACTCTGGAAACACCATATATTTT
V: TRBV12-3/TRBV12-4; size: .; D: TRBD1; J: TRBJ1-2; CDR3: CASSRHGTVRF; DNA: TGTGCCAGCAGTCGGCACGGGACAGTCCGCTTC
V: TRBV19; size: .; D: .; J: TRBJ1-3; CDR3: CASSSDGVSGNTIYF; DNA: TGTGCCAGTAGTAGTGACGGAGTCTCTGGAAACACCATATATTTT
V: TRBV7-9; size: .; D: TRBD2; J: TRBJ2-5; CDR3: CASRGGTERESFVASPQYF; DNA: TGTGCCAGCAGAGGGGGGACGGAGCGGGAGTCTTTTGTGGCGAGCCCCCAGTACTTC
V: TRBV5-1; size: .; D: .; J: TRBJ1-5; CDR3: CASSFGGFQPQHF; DNA: TGCGCCAGCAGCTTCGGCGGGTTCCAGCCCCAGCATTTT
V: TRBV7-9; size: many; D: .; J: TRBJ1-6; CDR3: CASSAAQENNSPLHF; DNA: TGTGCCAGCAGCGCAGCCCAAGAGAACAATTCACCCCTCCACTTT
V: TRBV10-3; size: few; D: TRBD2; J: TRBJ2-7; CDR3: CASRHSGSPNYEQYF; DNA: TGTGCCAGCAGACACAGCGGGAGCCCGAACTACGAGCAGTACTTC
V: TRBV11-2; size: .; D: .; J: TRBJ2-7; CDR3: CASSLDWGPQNYEQYF; DNA: TGTGCCAGCAGCTTAGATTGGGGACCCCAAAACTACGAGCAGTACTTC
V: TRBV25-1; size: large; D: .; J: TRBJ2-2; CDR3: CASSERDTGELFF; DNA: TGTGCCAGCAGTGAGCGGGACACCGGGGAGCTGTTTTTT
V: TRBV7-3; size: .; D: TRBD2; J: TRBJ2-7; CDR3: CASSYSATSGIRDEQYF; DNA: TGTGCCAGCAGTTACTCGGCTACTAGCGGGATACGAGACGAGCAGTACTTC
V: TRBV7-8; size: .; D: .; J: TRBJ2-7; CDR3: CASSLYSDSYEQYF; DNA: TGTGCCAGCAGCTTGTATTCGGACTCCTACGAGCAGTACTTC
V: TRBV7-8; size: many; D: .; J: TRBJ2-7; CDR3: CASSLAEGVEQYF; DNA: TGTGCCAGCAGCTTAGCGGAGGGGGTCGAGCAGTACTTC
V: TRBV4-1; size: .; D: TRBD2; J: TRBJ2-2; CDR3: CASSQDHRSGRATGELFF; DNA: TGCGCCAGCAGCCAAGATCATCGGAGCGGGAGGGCCACCGGGGAGCTGTTTTTT
V: TRBV11-3; size: .; D: .; J: TRBJ1-4; CDR3: CASSWGGERVNEKLFF; DNA: TGTGCCAGCAGCTGGGGGGGGGAGCGGGTTAATGAAAAACTGTTTTTT
V: TRBV15; size: few; D: .; J: TRBJ1-5; CDR3: CATSSPARGYNQPQHF; DNA: TGTGCCACCAGCTCCCCAGCTAGAGGGTATAATCAGCCCCAGCATTTT
V: TRBV2; size: .; D: .; J: TRBJ1-5; CDR3: CASNYRVRDQPQHF; DNA: TGTGCCAGCAATTACAGGGTTCGCGATCAGCCCCAGCATTTT
V: TRBV7-2; size: .; D: .; J: TRBJ2-7; CDR3: CASSLVGRQSYEQYF; DNA: TGTGCCAGCAGCTTAGTTGGTAGGCAGAGCTACGAGCAGTACTTC
V: TRBV29-1; size: .; D: .; J: TRBJ1-5; CDR3: CSARQEDQSQHF; DNA: TGCAGCGCTCGACAGGAGGATCAGTCCCAGCATTTT
V: TRBV24-1; size: many; D: TRBD1; J: TRBJ2-5; CDR3: CATSDLPDRGETQYF; DNA: TGTGCCACCAGTGATTTGCCGGACAGGGGTGAGACCCAGTACTTC
V: TRBV29-1; size: few; D: TRBD1; J: TRBJ1-3; CDR3: CSVITGGNSGNTIYF; DNA: TGCAGCGTTATTACAGGGGGTAACTCTGGAAACACCATATATTTT
V: TRBV2; size: .; D: .; J: TRBJ2-3; CDR3: CATSAGTDTQYF; DNA: TGTGCCACCTCCGCAGGAACAGATACGCAGTATTTT
V: TRBV4-1; size: .; D: .; J: TRBJ1-3; CDR3: CASSGYRASSGNTIYF; DNA: TGCGCCAGCAGCGGGTACCGGGCCAGCTCTGGAAACACCATATATTTT
V: TRBV10-2; size: many; D: .; J: TRBJ1-1; CDR3: CASSESVAFF; DNA: TGCGCCAGCAGTGAGTCGGTCGCTTTCTTT
V: TRBV7-3; size: many; D: .; J: TRBJ1-6; CDR3: CASSLRLVHKPSPLHF; DNA: TGTGCCAGCAGCTTAAGGCTCGTACATAAACCCTCACCCCTCCACTTT
V: TRBV13; size: .; D: TRBD1; J: TRBJ2-7; CDR3: CASSLASDRGNEQYF; DNA: TGTGCCAGCAGCTTAGCCTCGGACAGGGGAAACGAGCAGTACTTC
V: TRBV25-1; size: .; D: TRBD1; J: TRBJ1-2; CDR3: CASSEQGERYGYTF; DNA: TGTGCCAGCAGTGAACAGGGGGAGAGGTATGGCTACACCTTC
V: TRBV29-1; size: .; D: TRBD1; J: TRBJ1-4; CDR3: CSAWTGEGEKLFF; DNA: TGCAGCGCCTGGACAGGGGAAGGCGAAAAACTGTTTTTT
V: TRBV14; size: .; D: .; J: TRBJ2-2; CDR3: CASSQYVGTGELFF; DNA: TGTGCCAGCAGCCAATATGTGGGAACCGGGGAGCTGTTTTTT
V: TRBV10-2; size: .; D: .; J: TRBJ2-1; CDR3: CASSEVVAYNEQFF; DNA: TGCGCCAGCAGTGAGGTGGTGGCCTACAATGAGCAGTTCTTC
V: TRBV10-3; size: .; D: .; J: TRBJ1-4; CDR3: CAISCQRTNEKLFF; DNA: TGTGCCATCAGCTGCCAGAGAACTAATGAAAAACTGTTTTTT
V: TRBV19; size: few; D: .; J: TRBJ1-2; CDR3: CASSIWQGSGYTF; DNA: TGTGCCAGTAGTATCTGGCAGGGCAGTGGCTACACCTTC
V: TRBV19; size: .; D: TRBD2; J: TRBJ2-7; CDR3: CASSGTSGIDEQYF; DNA: TGTGCCAGTAGCGGGACTAGCGGGATTGACGAGCAGTACTTC
V: TRBV7-9; size: .; D: .; J: TRBJ1-3; CDR3: CASTIRPGSGNTIYF; DNA: TGTGCCAGCACCATCCGCCCCGGCTCTGGAAACACCATATATTTT
V: TRBV5-1; size: many; D: .; J: TRBJ1-1; CDR3: CASSSGAVRNTEAFF; DNA: TGCGCCAGCAGCTCAGGAGCGGTAAGGAACACTGAAGCTTTCTTT
V: TRBV2; size: few; D: .; J: TRBJ1-1; CDR3: CASSAGTMNTEAFF; DNA: TGTGCCAGCAGTGCCGGGACCATGAACACTGAAGCTTTCTTT
V: TRBV7-9; size: few; D: .; J: TRBJ1-2; CDR3: CASSQVSSGTHGDGYTF; DNA: TGTGCCAGCAGCCAGGTCTCAAGCGGGACCCATGGCGATGGCTACACCTTC
V: TRBV24-1; size: .; D: .; J: TRBJ1-1; CDR3: CATSDRRGTLSEAFF; DNA: TGTGCCACCAGTGATCGACGGGGTACGTTGTCTGAAGCTTTCTTT
V: TRBV7-9; size: .; D: TRBD1; J: TRBJ2-7; CDR3: CASSLFGTVNEQYF; DNA: TGTGCCAGCAGCTTATTCGGGACAGTGAACGAGCAGTACTTC
V: TRBV29-1; size: many; D: .; J: TRBJ2-5; CDR3: CSVDLASFETQYF; DNA: TGCAGCGTTGACCTAGCTAGCTTCGAGACCCAGTACTTC
V: TRBV20-1; size: few; D: .; J: TRBJ2-5; CDR3: CSATKGGRETQYF; DNA: TGCAGTGCAACGAAGGGGGGCCGGGAGACCCAGTACTTC
V: TRBV20-1; size: .; D: .; J: TRBJ2-5; CDR3: CSSLAIQETQYF; DNA: TGCAGTTCTCTAGCGATCCAAGAGACCCAGTACTTC
V: TRBV25-1; size: .; D: TRBD2; J: TRBJ2-3; CDR3: CASSETSGSTDTQYF; DNA: TGTGCCAGCAGTGAAACTAGCGGGAGCACAGATACGCAGTATTTT
V: TRBV9; size: .; D: .; J: TRBJ1-4; CDR3: CASSMARGTNEKLFF; DNA: TGTGCCAGCAGCATGGCCCGGGGAACTAATGAAAAACTGTTTTTT
V: TRBV2; size: .; D: TRBD2; J: TRBJ2-7; CDR3: CASSKQPGLVGEQYF; DNA: TGTGCCAGCAGCAAACAGCCGGGACTAGTAGGCGAGCAGTACTTC
V: TRBV7-9; size: .; D: .; J: TRBJ2-5; CDR3: CASSSGLPLETQYF; DNA: TGTGCCAGCAGCTCAGGACTACCGCTAGAGACCCAGTACTTC
V: TRBV10-3; size: .; D: .; J: TRBJ2-7; CDR3: CASSKTRTGSYEQYF; DNA: TGTGCCAGCAGTAAGACCAGGACTGGATCCTACGAGCAGTACTTC
V: TRBV7-9; size: many; D: .; J: TRBJ1-4; CDR3: CASSPDWMGDEKLFF; DNA: TGTGCCAGCAGCCCGGATTGGATGGGGGATGAAAAACTGTTTTTT
V: TRBV2; size: .; D: TRBD2; J: TRBJ2-7; CDR3: CASSETSGIDEQYF; DNA: TGTGCCAGCAGTGAAACTAGCGGGATTGACGAGCAGTACTTC
V: TRBV25-1; size: .; D: .; J: TRBJ2-7; CDR3: CASSPRENYYEQYF; DNA: TGTGCCAGCTCACCAAGGGAGAACTACTACGAGCAGTACTTC
V: TRBV6-1; size: .; D: .; J: TRBJ1-1; CDR3: CASSGLGLKTEAFF; DNA: TGTGCCAGCAGTGGTCTGGGGCTGAAAACTGAAGCTTTCTTT
V: TRBV7-2; size: .; D: .; J: TRBJ2-7; CDR3: CASSEHITREQYF; DNA: TGTGCCAGCAGCGAACACATCACGCGGGAGCAGTACTTC
V: TRBV10-3; size: many; D: .; J: TRBJ2-7; CDR3: CAISERSYEQYF; DNA: TGTGCCATCAGTGAAAGGTCCTACGAGCAGTACTTC
V: TRBV10-1; size: .; D: .; J: TRBJ1-1; CDR3: CASSAHEGNTEAFF; DNA: TGCGCCAGCAGTGCTCACGAGGGGAACACTGAAGCTTTCTTT